This is a list of T cell receptor beta chains from one sample in a study of CD8+CD57+ T cells in acquired aplastic anemia. TCRdb re-called the reads with MiXCR, one entry per CDR3 protein. In the table there are roughly 200,000 distinct CDR3 sequences, more than 60% of which are singletons. The sample consisted of sorted CD4+, CD8+, or CD8+CD57+ T cells (not recorded which) from PBMCs. Receptors were obtained from a human donor with aplastic anemia. The CDR3 runs from the conserved cysteine through the conserved F or W. D genes are given only for firm matches. A row's size may be missing; if present it is once, few, many or a size class.

v_gene	j_gene	d_gene	abundance	CDR3nt	CDR3aa
TRBV7-8	TRBJ1-2	NA	NA	TGTGCCAGCAGCGCCGACACGTCAGGGTTGTATGGCTACACCTTC	CASSADTSGLYGYTF
TRBV19	TRBJ1-1	NA	many	TGTGCCAGTAGTATAAGAGGAGAGACAGGAGACATGAACACTGAAGCTTTCTTT	CASSIRGETGDMNTEAFF
TRBV6-1	TRBJ1-6	NA	NA	TGTGCCAGCAGGACGGACATGGGTATCGGTAATAATTCACCCCTCCACTTT	CASRTDMGIGNNSPLHF
TRBV10-3	TRBJ2-5	TRBD1	NA	TGTGCCATCAGCCGACAGGGTCAAGAGACCCAGTACTTC	CAISRQGQETQYF
TRBV19	TRBJ2-2	NA	many	TGTGCCAGTTCTTTAGTGGGGGGGCCCGGGGAGCTGTTTTTT	CASSLVGGPGELFF
TRBV20-1	TRBJ2-1	TRBD2	NA	TGCAGTGCTAGGCCGCTAGCGGGTAACTACAATGAGCAGTTCTTC	CSARPLAGNYNEQFF
TRBV2	TRBJ1-2	TRBD1	many	TGTGCCAGCAGTTACCCTGGGGGGGACAGGGGCTATGGCTACACCTTC	CASSYPGGDRGYGYTF
TRBV20-1	TRBJ1-1	NA	many	TGCAGTGCGCGCCTTGGGGGGGGTGAAGCTTTCTTT	CSARLGGGEAFF
TRBV7-6	TRBJ1-5	NA	NA	TGTGCCAGCAACTTCACGGGGTATAGCAATCAGCCCCAGCATTTT	CASNFTGYSNQPQHF
TRBV7-9	TRBJ2-5	TRBD2	many	TGTGCCAGCAGCTTAGCTACTAGCGGGGGGCAAGAGACCCAGTACTTC	CASSLATSGGQETQYF
TRBV6-6	TRBJ2-1	NA	many	TGTGCCAGCAGTTACCGCGAGACTAACGAGCAGTTCTTC	CASSYRETNEQFF
TRBV7-2	TRBJ1-6	NA	NA	TGTGCCAGCCAGAGGACAGACACATATAATTCACCCCTCCACTTT	CASQRTDTYNSPLHF
TRBV2	TRBJ2-2	TRBD2	few	TGTGCCAGCAGTGTAGGGACTAATCTTCCCGGGGAGCTGTTTTTT	CASSVGTNLPGELFF
TRBV7-3	TRBJ2-3	TRBD2	many	TGTGCCAGCAGTCCGGCGGCGGGGGGGTGGAATACGCAGTATTTT	CASSPAAGGWNTQYF
TRBV5-1	TRBJ2-2	TRBD2	many	TGCGCCAGCAGCTTAAGCGGGGCGGACACCGGGGAGCTGTTTTTT	CASSLSGADTGELFF
TRBV6-1	TRBJ2-3	TRBD2	NA	TGTGCCAGCACCCTCCTAGCGGGCACAGATACGCAGTATTTT	CASTLLAGTDTQYF
TRBV7-6	TRBJ1-4	TRBD1	NA	TGTGCCAGCAGCCCCGGGACAGGGGTTGAAAAACTGTTTTTT	CASSPGTGVEKLFF
TRBV20-1	TRBJ2-1	TRBD1	NA	TGCAGTGCTAGAGGGGACAGGGAGATCAATGAGCAGTTCTTC	CSARGDREINEQFF
TRBV25-1	TRBJ1-1	NA	NA	TGTGCCAGCAGTGAGCTGGGACATTTGAACACTGAAGCTTTCTTT	CASSELGHLNTEAFF
TRBV20-1	TRBJ2-2	NA	NA	TGCAGTGCTCAGCCCGAGGTGAGGGCCAGCACCGGGGAGCTGTTTTTT	CSAQPEVRASTGELFF
TRBV10-3	TRBJ2-6	NA	NA	TGTGCCATCAGTGAGGACGGTCTCTCTGGGGCCAACGTCCTGACTTTC	CAISEDGLSGANVLTF
TRBV9	TRBJ2-3	NA	NA	TGTGCCAGCAGCGCGGTGGGGGATACGCAGTATTTT	CASSAVGDTQYF
TRBV20-1	TRBJ2-3	TRBD2	NA	TGCAGTGCCCTTCCCCCGGGACTAGCAACAGATACGCAGTATTTT	CSALPPGLATDTQYF
TRBV10-3	TRBJ2-1	NA	NA	TGTGCCATCAGTGAGTCCCGGGGAGAGCAGTTCTTC	CAISESRGEQFF